Listed below are T cell receptor beta chains from one sample, sequenced in a study of Graves' ophthalmopathy and Graves' hyperthyroidism. TCRdb recomputed calls from the multiplex PCR reads with MiXCR, one row per CDR3 protein. The profile covers 220,000 or so distinct CDR3 sequences, with about 22% appearing a single time and about 46% taken by the ten largest. The sample was peripheral blood. These receptors were collected from a woman in her forties or fifties with Graves' ophthalmopathy. Each CDR3 is given with its conserved first and last residue. The order of the fields is J gene, D gene, clone size, V gene, CDR3 protein, CDR3 DNA. The D gene is left open where the match is weak. Part of the rows lack a size; the others show once, few, many or a class for expanded clones.

j_gene: TRBJ2-5; d_gene: TRBD2; abundance: many; v_gene: TRBV7-9; CDR3aa: CASSTGLALETQYF; CDR3nt: TGTGCCAGCAGCACGGGACTAGCGCTCGAGACCCAGTACTTC
j_gene: TRBJ1-1; d_gene: .; abundance: once; v_gene: TRBV29-1; CDR3aa: CSADAEAFF; CDR3nt: TGCAGCGCGGACGCTGAAGCTTTCTTT
j_gene: TRBJ1-1; d_gene: TRBD1; abundance: .; v_gene: TRBV6-5; CDR3aa: CASSYVGQGTEAFF; CDR3nt: TGTGCCAGCAGTTACGTGGGACAGGGCACTGAAGCTTTCTTT
j_gene: TRBJ2-2; d_gene: .; abundance: once; v_gene: TRBV3-1; CDR3aa: CASSRNGELFF; CDR3nt: TGTGCCAGCAGCCGAAACGGGGAGCTGTTTTTT
j_gene: TRBJ1-5; d_gene: TRBD1; abundance: .; v_gene: TRBV28; CDR3aa: CATRGVHNQPQHF; CDR3nt: TGTGCCACCAGGGGGGTACACAATCAGCCCCAGCATTTT
j_gene: TRBJ2-7; d_gene: .; abundance: many; v_gene: TRBV5-1; CDR3aa: CASSYEGIGVQYF; CDR3nt: TGCGCCAGCAGTTACGAGGGGATTGGTGTGCAGTACTTC
j_gene: TRBJ1-6; d_gene: .; abundance: .; v_gene: TRBV6-1; CDR3aa: CASSERLSSYNSPLHF; CDR3nt: TGTGCCAGCAGTGAACGGCTCAGCTCCTATAATTCACCCCTCCACTTT
j_gene: TRBJ1-1; d_gene: .; abundance: .; v_gene: TRBV28; CDR3aa: CASIGALNTEAFF; CDR3nt: TGTGCCAGCATAGGCGCCCTGAACACTGAAGCTTTCTTT
j_gene: TRBJ2-7; d_gene: TRBD2; abundance: few; v_gene: TRBV5-4; CDR3aa: CASSLDQGLPSYEQYF; CDR3nt: TGTGCCAGCAGCTTGGATCAGGGACTACCATCCTACGAGCAGTACTTC
j_gene: TRBJ2-7; d_gene: TRBD2; abundance: many; v_gene: TRBV6-5; CDR3aa: CASRGGLAGFSYEQYF; CDR3nt: TGTGCCAGCAGGGGGGGACTAGCGGGATTCTCCTACGAGCAGTACTTC
j_gene: TRBJ1-1; d_gene: .; abundance: many; v_gene: TRBV5-6; CDR3aa: CASSWREGNTEAFF; CDR3nt: TGTGCCAGCAGCTGGCGGGAAGGGAACACTGAAGCTTTCTTT
j_gene: TRBJ1-1; d_gene: TRBD1; abundance: many; v_gene: TRBV29-1; CDR3aa: CSVVEGTGGAAFF; CDR3nt: TGCAGCGTTGTAGAAGGGACAGGGGGCGCAGCTTTCTTT
j_gene: TRBJ2-5; d_gene: .; abundance: .; v_gene: TRBV5-5; CDR3aa: CASSSDPRGETQYF; CDR3nt: TGTGCCAGCAGCTCGGACCCCCGAGGGGAGACCCAGTACTTC
j_gene: TRBJ1-2; d_gene: TRBD1; abundance: few; v_gene: TRBV24-1; CDR3aa: CATSDPGQGAYGYTF; CDR3nt: TGTGCCACCAGTGATCCGGGACAGGGGGCTTATGGCTACACCTTC
j_gene: TRBJ2-7; d_gene: .; abundance: few; v_gene: TRBV9; CDR3aa: CASSVSGQDEQYF; CDR3nt: TGTGCCAGCAGCGTTTCAGGGCAGGACGAGCAGTACTTC
j_gene: TRBJ2-5; d_gene: .; abundance: many; v_gene: TRBV29-1; CDR3aa: CSVGHAGAHQETQYF; CDR3nt: TGCAGCGTTGGACACGCCGGGGCCCACCAAGAGACCCAGTACTTC
j_gene: TRBJ1-3; d_gene: .; abundance: few; v_gene: TRBV30; CDR3aa: CAWKRAGNTIYF; CDR3nt: TGTGCCTGGAAGAGGGCAGGAAACACCATATATTTT
j_gene: TRBJ1-1; d_gene: .; abundance: many; v_gene: TRBV2; CDR3aa: CASSTSRGTEAFF; CDR3nt: TGTGCCAGCAGTACGAGCAGGGGCACTGAAGCTTTCTTT
j_gene: TRBJ1-1; d_gene: .; abundance: many; v_gene: TRBV13; CDR3aa: CASRTGTNTEAFF; CDR3nt: TGTGCCAGCAGAACCGGGACAAACACTGAAGCTTTCTTT
j_gene: TRBJ2-7; d_gene: TRBD2; abundance: many; v_gene: TRBV11-2; CDR3aa: CASSLELGRLAGAYEQYF; CDR3nt: TGTGCCAGCAGCTTAGAACTCGGTCGGCTAGCGGGAGCCTACGAGCAGTACTTC
j_gene: TRBJ2-5; d_gene: .; abundance: many; v_gene: TRBV5-6; CDR3aa: CASSLVTGAPVQETQYF; CDR3nt: TGTGCCAGCAGCTTGGTTACGGGAGCCCCAGTACAAGAGACCCAGTACTTC
j_gene: TRBJ2-7; d_gene: .; abundance: many; v_gene: TRBV6-5; CDR3aa: CASRDHTTEQYF; CDR3nt: TGTGCCAGCCGGGACCATACGACCGAGCAGTACTTC
j_gene: TRBJ2-7; d_gene: .; abundance: many; v_gene: TRBV6-2/TRBV6-3; CDR3aa: CASSDSLYEQYF; CDR3nt: TGTGCCAGCAGTGACAGTCTCTACGAGCAGTACTTC
j_gene: TRBJ1-6; d_gene: .; abundance: many; v_gene: TRBV9; CDR3aa: CASSVDARVVNSPLHF; CDR3nt: TGTGCCAGCAGCGTAGACGCCAGGGTAGTGAATTCACCCCTCCACTTT